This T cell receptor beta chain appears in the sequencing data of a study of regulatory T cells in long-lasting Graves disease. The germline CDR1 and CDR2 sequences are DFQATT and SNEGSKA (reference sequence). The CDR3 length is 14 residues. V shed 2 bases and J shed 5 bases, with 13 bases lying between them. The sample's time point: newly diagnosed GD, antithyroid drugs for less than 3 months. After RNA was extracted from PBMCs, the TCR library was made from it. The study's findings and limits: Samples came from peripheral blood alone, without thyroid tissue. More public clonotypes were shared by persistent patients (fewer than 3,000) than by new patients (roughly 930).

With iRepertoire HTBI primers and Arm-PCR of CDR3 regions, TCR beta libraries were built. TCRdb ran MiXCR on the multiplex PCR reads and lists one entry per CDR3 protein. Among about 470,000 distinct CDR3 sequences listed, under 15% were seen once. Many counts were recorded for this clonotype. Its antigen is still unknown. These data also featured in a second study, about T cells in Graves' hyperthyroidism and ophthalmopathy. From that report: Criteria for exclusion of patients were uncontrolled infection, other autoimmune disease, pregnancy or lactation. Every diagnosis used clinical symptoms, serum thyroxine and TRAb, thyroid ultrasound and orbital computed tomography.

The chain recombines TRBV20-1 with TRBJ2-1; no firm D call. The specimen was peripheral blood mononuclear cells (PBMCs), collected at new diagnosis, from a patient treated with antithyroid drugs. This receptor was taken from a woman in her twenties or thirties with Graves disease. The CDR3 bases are TGCAGTGCTAGACAGCGTTTTAGGGACAATGAGCAGTTCTTC. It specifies CSARQRFRDNEQFF.